Detailed here is one TCR beta chain. What it binds is unknown. Germline V lookup: CDR1 SGHAT, CDR2 FQNNGV. The CDR3 is 16 residues long. The V gene end was trimmed by 1 base and the J gene end by 5 bases; junction bases not matched to a gene: 7. TCRdb's table, derived via immunoSEQ multiplex PCR, lists solely in-frame clones and lacks some. This table holds 180,000 or so clones, 88% found once. It was second doses at about 4 or about 12 weeks that were pooled. This record comes from a study of T cell responses to AZD1222 COVID-19 vaccine. Study-wide findings and caveats: At study baseline, merely six AZD1222 recipients were seropositive.

This rearrangement joins TRBV11-2 to TRBJ2-7; 11 positions agree with TRBD2. The TCR was taken from an adult who received the AZD1222 COVID-19 vaccine. The sequenced sample was peripheral blood, obtained 28 days after the second AZD1222 dose. The CDR3 spells CASSLGLAGGNHEQYF. The CDR3 DNA follows: TGTGCCAGCAGCTTAGGGCTAGCGGGAGGTAACCACGAGCAGTACTTC.